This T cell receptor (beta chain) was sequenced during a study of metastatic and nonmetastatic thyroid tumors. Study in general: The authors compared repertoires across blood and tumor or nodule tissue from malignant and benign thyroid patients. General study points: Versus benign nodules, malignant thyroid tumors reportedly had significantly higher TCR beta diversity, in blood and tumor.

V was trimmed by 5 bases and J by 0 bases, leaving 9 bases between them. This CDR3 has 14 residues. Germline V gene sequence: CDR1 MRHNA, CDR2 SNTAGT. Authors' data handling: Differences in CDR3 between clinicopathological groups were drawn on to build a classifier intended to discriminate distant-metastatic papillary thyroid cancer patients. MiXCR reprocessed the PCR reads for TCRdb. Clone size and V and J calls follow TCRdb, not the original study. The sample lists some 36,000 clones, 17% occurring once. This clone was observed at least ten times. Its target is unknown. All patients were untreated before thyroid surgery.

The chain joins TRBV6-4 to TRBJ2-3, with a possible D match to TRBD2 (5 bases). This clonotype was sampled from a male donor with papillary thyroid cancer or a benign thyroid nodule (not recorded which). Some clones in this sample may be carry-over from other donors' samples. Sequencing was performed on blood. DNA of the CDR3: TGTGCCAGCAGTTTCGAGGGAAGCACAGATACGCAGTATTTT. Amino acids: CASSFEGSTDTQYF.